This entry features one TCR beta chain sequence. The data are from a study of blood T cell repertoires in COVID-19. Background on the study: Whether acute or convalescent, the COVID-19 samples came from the United States, Italy and Spain. Nucleic acid was either cDNA or gDNA, and it came from T cells, B-cell-depleted T cells, or PBMCs.

Per the study methods: Reference gene primers were amplified, and this amplification served to estimate nucleated cell counts. Some clones are missing from TCRdb's copy, which holds only in-frame ones; the method was immunoSEQ multiplex PCR. V and J calls plus clone size are reproduced from that table; the DNA served to infer D and trimming. The sample shows about 220,000 clones, about four fifths of them seen only once. There are 13 residues in the CDR3. Trimming removed 6 bases from V and 4 bases from J, with 12 bases in between. The age range of participants was about 18 to 95 years, with residence in roughly 25 US areas.

This sequence joins TRBV12-3 or TRBV12-4 and TRBJ1-2; tentatively, D is TRBD1 (5 bases). The origin of this receptor is a woman aged 60 to 75 who had recovered from COVID-19. The specimen was PBMCs or T cells enriched from blood (not recorded which). Here the CDR3 reads CASSPPGAYGYTF. The CDR3 nucleotides read TGTGCCAGCAGCCCGCCTGGGGCCTATGGCTACACCTTC.